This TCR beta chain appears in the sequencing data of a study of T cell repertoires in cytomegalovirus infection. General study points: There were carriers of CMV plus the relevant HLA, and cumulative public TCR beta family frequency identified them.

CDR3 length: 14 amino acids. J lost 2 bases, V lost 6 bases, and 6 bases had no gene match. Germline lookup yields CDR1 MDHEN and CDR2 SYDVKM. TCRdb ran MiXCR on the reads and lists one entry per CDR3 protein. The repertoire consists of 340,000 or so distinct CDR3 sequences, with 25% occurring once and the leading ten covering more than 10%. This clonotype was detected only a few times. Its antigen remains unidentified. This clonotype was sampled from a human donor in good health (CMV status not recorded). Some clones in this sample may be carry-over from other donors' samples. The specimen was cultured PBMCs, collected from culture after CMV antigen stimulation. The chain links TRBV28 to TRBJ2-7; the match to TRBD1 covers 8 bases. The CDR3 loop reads CASSLGQVTYEQYF. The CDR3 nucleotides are TGTGCCAGCAGCCTGGGACAGGTAACCTACGAGCAGTACTTC.